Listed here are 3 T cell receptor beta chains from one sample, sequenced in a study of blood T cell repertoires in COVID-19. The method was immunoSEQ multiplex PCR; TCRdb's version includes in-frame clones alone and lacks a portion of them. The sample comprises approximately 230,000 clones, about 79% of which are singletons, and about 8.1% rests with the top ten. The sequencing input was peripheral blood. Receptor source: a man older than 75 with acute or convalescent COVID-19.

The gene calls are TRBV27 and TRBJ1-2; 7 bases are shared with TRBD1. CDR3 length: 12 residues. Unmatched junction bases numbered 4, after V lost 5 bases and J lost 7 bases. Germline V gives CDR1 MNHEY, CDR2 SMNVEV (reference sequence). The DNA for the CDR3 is TGTGCCAGCAGTCCCAGGGGGTCTGGCTACACCTTC. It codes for CASSPRGSGYTF.

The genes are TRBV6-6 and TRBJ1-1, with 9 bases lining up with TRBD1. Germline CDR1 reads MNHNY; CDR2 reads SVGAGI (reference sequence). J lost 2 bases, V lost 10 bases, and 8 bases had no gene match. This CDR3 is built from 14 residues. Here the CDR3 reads CAITGTGRNTEAFF. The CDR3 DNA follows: TGTGCCATTACCGGGACAGGGCGAAACACTGAAGCTTTCTTT.

CDR3 sequence (DNA): TGCGCCAGCAGCTTGGTTTCAGGGAACACCGGGGAGCTGTTTTTT. It is translated as CASSLVSGNTGELFF. The V call is TRBV5-1, the J call TRBJ2-2; D gene ambiguous. The germline CDR1 and CDR2 sequences are SGHRS and YFSETQ. Trimming removed 0 bases from V and 1 base from J, with 7 bases in between. The CDR3 has 15 amino acids.